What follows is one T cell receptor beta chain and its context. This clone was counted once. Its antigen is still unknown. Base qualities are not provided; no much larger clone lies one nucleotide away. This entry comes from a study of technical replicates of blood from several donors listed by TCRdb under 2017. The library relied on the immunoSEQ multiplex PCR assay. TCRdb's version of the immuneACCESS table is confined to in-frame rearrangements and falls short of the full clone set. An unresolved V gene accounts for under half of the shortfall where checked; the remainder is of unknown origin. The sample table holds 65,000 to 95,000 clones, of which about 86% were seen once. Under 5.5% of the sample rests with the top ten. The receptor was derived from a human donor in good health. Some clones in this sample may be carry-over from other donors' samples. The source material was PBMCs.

The nucleotide sequence is TGTGCCATCAGGAGCCCCGGGACTAGCGGATACGAGCAGTACTTC. This codes for CAIRSPGTSGYEQYF. The chain joins TRBV10-3 to TRBJ2-7; 11 junctional bases match TRBD2. The CDR3 numbers 15 residues from cysteine through phenylalanine. Solely the CDR3 DNA is kept, with 45 bases framed from the first base. CDR1 and CDR2 are read off the germline V gene as ENHRY and SYGVKD. V is trimmed back by 6 bases and J by 4 bases, and the junction contains 8 bases that no gene match accounts for.